A single sample is the source of the 27 T cell receptor beta chains below, sequenced in a study of beta chain features in type 1 diabetes. Expressed TCRB transcripts were sequenced because the entire RNA isolate underwent reverse transcription. Clones were sequenced by immunoSEQ multiplex PCR, and TCRdb holds only the in-frame ones, with some missing. The sample lists 150,000 or so clones, 9% to 10% occurring once. The sample consisted of central memory CD4+ T cells from blood. These receptors all stem from a middle-aged woman in good health.

This chain joins TRBV18 and TRBJ1-6; D not certain. Germline V gene lookup returns CDR1 KGHSH and CDR2 LQKENI. Trimming shortened V by 4 bases and J by 13 bases, and 17 bases separated the two germline ends. The CDR3 has 14 residues. The CDR3 here is CASSQLDGSPPLHF. The CDR3 coding sequence is TGTGCCAGCTCACAGTTGGACGGGAGTCCTCCCCTCCACTTT.

This clone was counted a few times. V gene TRBV19 combines with J gene TRBJ1-1; D unclear. The V gene's germline CDR1 is LNHDA and CDR2 SQIVND (reference sequence). The CDR3 is made up of 14 amino acids. V lost 3 bases, J lost 1 base, and 9 bases lay in between. The CDR3 region is CASSMGLGNTEAFF. The CDR3 bases are TGTGCCAGTAGTATGGGCTTGGGGAACACTGAAGCTTTCTTT.

This clone was observed a handful of times. The chain recombines TRBV20-1 with TRBJ2-7; D is unclear. The CDR3 is 10 residues long. The V end was cut by 7 bases, the J end by 4 bases, with 8 bases between. The germline gives CDR1 DFQATT, CDR2 SNEGSKA (reference sequence). The CDR3 spells CSGLEYEQYF. The CDR3 DNA is TGCAGTGGGCTAGAATACGAGCAGTACTTC.

The sample holds a few counts of this clone. CDR3 sequence: CASSFTSGGRTDTQYF. The CDR3 region has the DNA TGTGCCAGCAGTTTTACTAGCGGGGGACGCACAGATACGCAGTATTTT. The chain is built from TRBV7-2 and TRBJ2-3, with 11 bases matching TRBD2. CDR1 and CDR2 from the germline V gene are SGHTA and FQGNSA. Trimming at V came to 6 bases and at J to 1 base, leaving 6 bases not matched to a gene. This CDR3 contains 16 residues.

V is TRBV14 and J is TRBJ2-5; D call uncertain. The CDR3 spans 13 residues. V shed 4 bases and J shed 5 bases, with 11 bases lying between them. Germline V CDR1 and CDR2: SGHDN, FVKESK. The CDR3 loop is CASSREFLETQYF. The DNA of the CDR3 is TGTGCCAGCAGCCGAGAATTCCTGGAGACCCAGTACTTC.

This clone was seen more than once but under ten times. The chain links TRBV6-6 to TRBJ2-2; 9 bases fit TRBD1. The trim removed 1 base at V and 7 bases at J, leaving 4 bases unmatched. The V gene's germline CDR1 is MNHNY and CDR2 SVGAGI (reference sequence). The CDR3 length is 15 residues. The CDR3 DNA is TGTGCCAGCAGTTACTTACAGGGGGCAATCGGGGAGCTGTTTTTT. As protein: CASSYLQGAIGELFF.

This clone came up a few times. The chain employs TRBV27 and TRBJ2-1, with 14 nucleotides matching TRBD2. The CDR3 is made up of 17 amino acids. Germline lookup yields CDR1 MNHEY and CDR2 SMNVEV (reference sequence). Trimming removed 6 bases from V and 5 bases from J; junction bases left unmatched: 9. The CDR3 protein is CASRQTSGGARDNEQFF. The CDR3 DNA sequence: TGTGCCAGCAGACAGACTAGCGGGGGGGCTCGGGACAATGAGCAGTTCTTC.

This clone was recorded at least ten times. The chain carries TRBV11-2 and TRBJ2-6; possibly TRBD2 for D (5 bases). This CDR3 has 15 residues. Per germline, CDR1 SGHAT and CDR2 FQNNGV. The ends were cut back, 4 bases at V and 4 bases at J, with 11 bases in the middle. Here the CDR3 reads CASSSRGVGANVLTF. For the CDR3, the DNA is TGTGCCAGCAGCTCTCGGGGAGTCGGGGCCAACGTCCTGACTTTC.

In this sample, this clone turned up a few times. The V and J genes are TRBV5-1 and TRBJ1-5; D not certain. Germline V CDR1 and CDR2: SGHRS, YFSETQ. V was trimmed by 0 bases and J by 3 bases, leaving 4 bases between them. This CDR3 is built from 13 residues. The chain's CDR3 is CASSLDTNQPQHF. As DNA, the CDR3 is TGCGCCAGCAGCTTGGACACCAATCAGCCCCAGCATTTT.

This clone was observed a few times. The rearrangement links TRBV5-4 to TRBJ2-1; no firm D call. The CDR3 runs 13 residues. Trimming pared 4 bases from V and 6 bases from J, leaving 11 bases between. The germline CDR1 and CDR2 sequences are SGHNT and YYREEE (reference sequence). CDR3 nucleotides: TGTGCCAGCAGCCTAGACGGCCCCAATGAGCAGTTCTTC. Protein sequence: CASSLDGPNEQFF.

This clone was found many times. This rearrangement joins TRBV27 to TRBJ2-4; D remains ambiguous. Trimming removed 4 bases from V and 6 bases from J, with 7 bases in between. This CDR3 is 12 amino acids long. The germline V gene encodes CDR1 MNHEY and CDR2 SMNVEV (reference sequence). CDR3 bases: TGTGCCAGCAGTTCGGTCTTAAACATTCAGTACTTC. Protein product: CASSSVLNIQYF.

The rearrangement links TRBV1 to TRBJ2-4; the D segment call TRBD2 is taken from the table without a DNA check. TRBV1 counts as a pseudogene. This CDR3 has 14 amino acids. CDR3 loop: CTRAIRRAEDIQYF. The CDR3 coding sequence is TGCACCCGCGCCATCCGTAGGGCGGAGGACATTCAGTACTTC.

V is TRBV7-2 and J is TRBJ1-4; 8 bases are shared with TRBD1. Losses at the gene ends were 3 bases for V and 3 bases for J; bases not matched to a gene: 6. This CDR3 comprises 16 residues. Germline CDR1 and CDR2: SGHTA and FQGNSA. CDR3 DNA sequence: TGTGCCAGCAGCTTGGACAGGGAGGGAGCTAATGAAAAACTGTTTTTT. Its translation is CASSLDREGANEKLFF.

This chain uses TRBV6-1 with TRBJ2-3; D might be TRBD2 (6 bases). The ends were cut back, 7 bases at V and 3 bases at J, with 14 bases in the middle. Germline assignment: CDR1 MNHNS and CDR2 SASEGT. The length of the CDR3 is 14 residues. The CDR3 DNA reads TGTGCCAGCAACGGCGGGGATACAACAGATACGCAGTATTTT. It encodes CASNGGDTTDTQYF.

The chain combines TRBV6-5 with TRBJ2-5; 7 bases align to TRBD2. Trimming removed 11 bases from V and 4 bases from J; junction bases left unmatched: 7. This CDR3 is 12 amino acids long. Germline values: CDR1 MNHEY, CDR2 SVGAGI. In nucleotides, the CDR3 is TGTGCCTCGTGGAGGGAGGGAGAGACCCAGTACTTC. Encoded protein: CASWREGETQYF.

This clone has a handful of counts. The rearrangement uses TRBV13 and TRBJ1-6, with D tentatively TRBD1 (6 bases). Germline V lookup: CDR1 PRHDT, CDR2 FYEKMQ (reference sequence). Deletions cut 5 bases from V and 8 bases from J, with 13 bases between. The CDR3 is made up of 14 amino acids. For the CDR3, the DNA is TGTGCCAGCAGCACAAACAGGGCCTATTCACCCCTCCACTTT. It translates to CASSTNRAYSPLHF.

The chain recombines TRBV10-3 with TRBJ2-7; no clear D gene. Germline values: CDR1 ENHRY, CDR2 SYGVKD. The V end was cut by 2 bases, the J end by 3 bases, with 14 bases between. The CDR3 runs to 15 residues. DNA of the CDR3: TGTGCCATCAGTGAGAGACTCGGTCTGAACTACGAGCAGTACTTC. It specifies CAISERLGLNYEQYF.

This clone was observed at least ten times. The chain links TRBV18 to TRBJ2-7; D is possibly TRBD2 (5 bases). Germline V gene data show CDR1 as KGHSH and CDR2 as LQKENI. The CDR3 length is 16 residues. The V end was cut by 3 bases, the J end by 1 base, with 16 bases between. The CDR3 coding sequence is TGTGCCAGCTCACCGCTCCAAGGAGGTACTTCCTACGAGCAGTACTTC. Its protein product is CASSPLQGGTSYEQYF.

This clone was seen a handful of times. V usage is TRBV14 and J usage is TRBJ2-1, with D possibly TRBD2 on 6 matching bases. This CDR3 region has 14 residues. Trimming removed 6 bases at V and 7 bases at J, with 16 bases between. Germline V gene sequence: CDR1 SGHDN, CDR2 FVKESK. CDR3 in amino acids: CASSRRTGVNEQFF. CDR3 sequence (DNA): TGTGCCAGCAGTCGTAGGACGGGGGTAAATGAGCAGTTCTTC.

The rearrangement uses TRBV4-2 and TRBJ2-5; D is perhaps TRBD2 (7 bases). The germline gives CDR1 LGHNA, CDR2 YNFKEQ. CDR3 length equals 15 residues. The V gene lost 1 base and the J gene lost 3 bases, with 12 bases spanning the gap. This CDR3 reads CASSQAGGREETQYF. The DNA for the CDR3 is TGTGCCAGCAGCCAAGCCGGGGGGCGCGAAGAGACCCAGTACTTC.

This clone was picked up a small number of times. The gene calls are TRBV12-2 and TRBJ1-6; no check of the table's D call, TRBD1, against the DNA was made. TRBV12-2 is described as a pseudogene. The CDR3 length is 16 residues. The CDR3 bases are TGTGCAAGTCGCTTAGCATCCCGGGACAGGGGTTCACCCCTCCACTTT. Translated: CASRLASRDRGSPLHF.

There are a few counts of this clone. J is TRBJ2-5 and V is TRBV5-4; D might be TRBD2 (6 bases). Trimming pared 3 bases from V and 2 bases from J, leaving 11 bases between. Germline lookup yields CDR1 SGHNT and CDR2 YYREEE (reference sequence). This CDR3 spans 14 amino acids. CDR3 sequence (DNA): TGTGCCAGCAGCTCCCGGGGGACTCAAGAGACCCAGTACTTC. Protein: CASSSRGTQETQYF.

This chain uses TRBV5-4 with TRBJ2-5, with a possible D match to TRBD1 (5 bases). Trimming removed 0 bases at V and 4 bases at J, with 19 bases between. This CDR3 has 17 amino acids. The germline gives CDR1 SGHNT, CDR2 YYREEE (reference sequence). CDR3 amino acids: CASSLVLGGRAGETQYF. The CDR3 DNA follows: TGTGCCAGCAGCTTGGTGTTAGGTGGCAGGGCTGGAGAGACCCAGTACTTC.

J is TRBJ1-4 and V is TRBV7-9; D gene ambiguous. Trimming took off 5 bases at V and 8 bases at J, with 12 bases between the two ends. In germline, CDR1 is SEHNR, CDR2 FQNEAQ (reference sequence). The CDR3 runs 13 residues. The CDR3 is CASSARVVEKLFF. CDR3 DNA: TGTGCCAGCAGCGCTCGGGTCGTCGAAAAACTGTTTTTT. Full variable domain (rest looked up from reference TRBV7-9 and TRBJ1-4): DTGVSQNPRHKITKRGQNVTFRCDPISEHNRLYWYRQTLGQGPEFLTYFQNEAQLEKSRLLSDRFSAERPKGSFSTLEIQRTEQGDSAMYLCASSARVVEKLFFGSGTQLSVL.

The chain combines TRBV7-2 with TRBJ2-1; perhaps TRBD2 as D (6 bases). Germline CDR1 reads SGHTA; CDR2 reads FQGNSA. CDR3 length equals 14 residues. Trimming removed 3 bases from V and 7 bases from J, with 13 bases in between. The DNA of the CDR3 is TGTGCCAGCAGCTTGATGACTAGGCCGAATGAGCAGTTCTTC. It encodes CASSLMTRPNEQFF.

The chain has TRBV6-1 and TRBJ2-3, with 10 nucleotides matching TRBD1. Germline lookup yields CDR1 MNHNS and CDR2 SASEGT. This CDR3 is built from 18 residues. Unmatched junction bases numbered 12, after V lost 2 bases and J lost 4 bases. CDR3 sequence reads: CASSEMGLGTGVSDTQYF. The CDR3 DNA sequence: TGTGCCAGCAGTGAAATGGGCCTAGGGACAGGGGTATCAGATACGCAGTATTTT.

This clone has at least ten counts. The chain couples TRBV9 to TRBJ2-5; 9 bases map to TRBD2. V lost 0 bases and J lost 0; bases outside the gene matches: 6. Germline V gene sequence: CDR1 SGDLS, CDR2 YYNGEE. This CDR3 comprises 17 residues. CDR3 residues: CASSVAHSGGNQETQYF. The CDR3 DNA follows: TGTGCCAGCAGCGTAGCTCATAGCGGGGGCAACCAAGAGACCCAGTACTTC.